The 10 T cell receptor beta chains presented below share a single source sample, sequenced in a study of beta chain features in type 1 diabetes. Reverse transcribing all isolated RNA meant expressed TCRB transcripts were sequenced. Sequencing was performed with immunoSEQ multiplex PCR; in TCRdb, only in-frame clones are kept and a portion is missing. The sample lists about 900,000 clones, about a sixth occurring once. The sample comprised naive CD4+ T cells from blood. The source is a young woman in good health.

The V call is TRBV28, the J call TRBJ2-7, with 10 bases matching TRBD1. Germline CDR1 reads MDHEN; CDR2 reads SYDVKM. The V segment lost 6 bases and the J segment 3 bases; nucleotides outside the gene matches: 11. This CDR3 contains 16 residues. Here the CDR3 DNA reads TGTGCCAGCAGCGTAGTACCGGGACAGGGGCACTACGAGCAGTACTTC. Translating gives CASSVVPGQGHYEQYF.

The chain employs TRBV7-6 and TRBJ2-1; D perhaps matches TRBD1 (5 bases). The CDR3 runs 12 residues. V lost 6 bases and J lost 3, with 6 bases in between. Germline loops: CDR1 SGHVS, CDR2 FNYEAQ. CDR3 protein: CASRGDYNEQFF. DNA for the CDR3: TGTGCCAGCAGAGGGGACTACAATGAGCAGTTCTTC.

The chain has TRBV7-9 and TRBJ1-1; unclear D gene. The length of the CDR3 is 13 residues. Germline V gene data show CDR1 as SEHNR and CDR2 as FQNEAQ (reference sequence). V gave up 4 bases and J gave up 7 bases, with 13 bases separating them. The DNA for the CDR3 is TGTGCCAGCAGCTCCGGGCCCACGCGTGAAGCTTTCTTT. This translates into CASSSGPTREAFF.

V and J are TRBV11-2 and TRBJ2-3; D remains ambiguous. This CDR3 is 13 amino acids long. Germline CDR1 SGHAT, CDR2 FQNNGV. Trimming cost V 5 bases and J 0 bases, with 6 bases left between them. CDR3 nucleotides: TGTGCCAGCAGCGTAACTAGCACAGATACGCAGTATTTT. It encodes CASSVTSTDTQYF.

The genes are TRBV15 and TRBJ1-2, with D perhaps TRBD1 (5 bases). The ends were cut back, 0 bases at V and 3 bases at J, with 8 bases in the middle. This CDR3 spans 14 amino acids. Germline loops: CDR1 LNHNV, CDR2 YYDKDF (reference sequence). In DNA, the CDR3 is TGTGCCACCAGCAGAGACGGGGGATACTATGGCTACACCTTC. This sequence encodes CATSRDGGYYGYTF. The whole variable domain, remainder taken from reference TRBV15 and TRBJ1-2, is DAMVIQNPRYQVTQFGKPVTLSCSQTLNHNVMYWYQQKSSQAPKLLFHYYDKDFNNEADTPDNFQSRRPNTSFCFLDIRSPGLGDTAMYLCATSRDGGYYGYTFGSGTRLTVV.

The genes are TRBV5-8 and TRBJ2-1, with 10 bases matching TRBD1. Germline V gives CDR1 SGHTS, CDR2 YDEGEE. The CDR3 totals 14 residues. V was clipped by 5 bases and J by 8 bases; unmatched bases: 7. The CDR3 coding sequence is TGTGCCAGCAGTCCGGGACAGGGGATGGATGAGCAGTTCTTC. It is translated as CASSPGQGMDEQFF.

The genes are TRBV25-1 and TRBJ2-3; the match to TRBD2 covers 7 bases. This CDR3 has 14 residues. After removal of 8 bases from V and 1 base from J, the junction contained 6 bases not matched to a gene. Germline CDR1 reads MGHDK; CDR2 reads SYGVNS. The DNA of the CDR3 is TGTGCCAGCGGCACGGGAGGCCGCACAGATACGCAGTATTTT. Amino acid sequence: CASGTGGRTDTQYF.

This clone was counted only a few times. The chain is built from TRBV6-1 and TRBJ2-3, with a possible D match to TRBD2 (5 bases). This CDR3 has 13 amino acids. Germline values: CDR1 MNHNS, CDR2 SASEGT. V lost 5 bases, J lost 2 bases, and 8 bases lay in between. CDR3 sequence (DNA): TGTGCCAGCAGTCTAGCTGACACAGATACGCAGTATTTT. Translating gives CASSLADTDTQYF.

There are a few counts of this clone. This sequence joins TRBV13 and TRBJ2-7; D ambiguous. CDR1 and CDR2 from the germline V gene are PRHDT and FYEKMQ (reference sequence). The germline V and J ends were trimmed by 4 bases and 7 bases, with 8 bases remaining between them. This CDR3 is 11 amino acids long. CDR3 bases: TGTGCCAGCAGCTCCTCGGCGGAGCAGTACTTC. Translation gives CASSSSAEQYF.

This chain joins TRBV15 and TRBJ2-3; D is possibly TRBD2 (6 bases). This CDR3 has 13 amino acids. Trimming took off 4 bases at V and 4 bases at J, with 9 bases between the two ends. The germline V gene has CDR1 LNHNV and CDR2 YYDKDF (reference sequence). The CDR3 region is CATSKRLADTQYF. CDR3 DNA sequence: TGTGCCACCAGCAAAAGACTAGCAGATACGCAGTATTTT.